The rows below give T cell receptor beta chains drawn from one sample of a study of tissue T cells after allogeneic stem cell transplantation. Profiling relied on immunoSEQ multiplex PCR, and the TCRdb table lists in-frame clones only, not all of them. The sample contains 450 to 750 clones, 60% to 80% of which appear only once. Source: ileal tissue, taken at autopsy. These receptors originate from a female patient aged 18 to 50 with steroid-refractory graft-versus-host disease after an allogeneic stem cell transplant. Some T cells may arise from the graft donor. Both conserved end residues are trimmed from each CDR3.

j_gene: TRBJ1-2
v_gene: TRBV19
CDR3aa: ASSVDRRTTKNYGYT

j_gene: TRBJ2-2
v_gene: TRBV7-3
CDR3aa: ASSLEPGELF

j_gene: TRBJ1-5
v_gene: TRBV7-9
CDR3aa: ASSFDGRYSNQPQH

j_gene: TRBJ2-6
v_gene: TRBV27
CDR3aa: ASSLFSGANVLT

j_gene: TRBJ2-7
v_gene: TRBV4-1
CDR3aa: ASSQVFFRDSYEQY

j_gene: TRBJ2-5
v_gene: TRBV7-6
CDR3aa: ASSPRTAQY

j_gene: TRBJ2-7
v_gene: TRBV10-3
CDR3aa: AIRLAGEQY

j_gene: TRBJ2-7
v_gene: TRBV6-5
CDR3aa: ASSTGIQEQY

j_gene: TRBJ2-7
v_gene: TRBV5-1
CDR3aa: ASSTFGRGYEQY

j_gene: TRBJ2-7
v_gene: TRBV27
CDR3aa: ASSPRARSSYEQY

j_gene: TRBJ2-7
v_gene: TRBV5-1
CDR3aa: ASSGQGLGVQY

j_gene: TRBJ1-2
v_gene: TRBV21-1
CDR3aa: ASSSPGQTIRGYT

j_gene: TRBJ1-4
v_gene: TRBV7-9
CDR3aa: ASSTDRDREKLF

j_gene: TRBJ2-1
v_gene: TRBV5-6
CDR3aa: ASSSGLAGYNEQF

j_gene: TRBJ2-7
v_gene: TRBV4-1
CDR3aa: ASSQSGGPLYEQY

j_gene: TRBJ2-5
v_gene: TRBV4-1
CDR3aa: ASSQRVRQGFQETQY

j_gene: TRBJ2-5
v_gene: TRBV5-1
CDR3aa: ASSSSGAGETQY

j_gene: TRBJ2-7
v_gene: TRBV5-1
CDR3aa: ASSASGLAGSEQY

j_gene: TRBJ1-2
v_gene: TRBV4-1
CDR3aa: ASSQRLWTAPKPYGYT

j_gene: TRBJ1-1
v_gene: TRBV28
CDR3aa: ASNPGTQNTEAF

j_gene: TRBJ2-3
v_gene: TRBV19
CDR3aa: ATTTPSGIGGTDTQY

j_gene: TRBJ1-5
v_gene: TRBV6-5
CDR3aa: ASRSGQLYNQPQH

j_gene: TRBJ1-3
v_gene: TRBV4-1
CDR3aa: ASSPISGAGNTIY

j_gene: TRBJ2-1
v_gene: TRBV10-2
CDR3aa: ASSGIAGLTGEQF

j_gene: TRBJ1-1
v_gene: TRBV9
CDR3aa: ASSLAPLGTEAF

j_gene: TRBJ1-1
v_gene: TRBV27
CDR3aa: ASSSAVMNTEAF

j_gene: TRBJ2-7
v_gene: TRBV5-1
CDR3aa: ASSPGALSYEQY

j_gene: TRBJ1-5
v_gene: TRBV30
CDR3aa: AWSVHRGRVNSNQPQH

j_gene: TRBJ2-3
v_gene: TRBV7-6
CDR3aa: ASSSRTASTDTQY

j_gene: TRBJ2-3
v_gene: TRBV6-5
CDR3aa: ASSWLAGRSTDTQY

j_gene: TRBJ1-6
v_gene: TRBV5-6
CDR3aa: ASSLFGGLSSYNSPLH

j_gene: TRBJ2-3
v_gene: TRBV5-1
CDR3aa: ASSLGRGRNTDTQY

j_gene: TRBJ2-1
v_gene: TRBV30
CDR3aa: ACEGADEQF

j_gene: TRBJ2-5
v_gene: TRBV5-1
CDR3aa: ASSLGVRPPGETQY

j_gene: TRBJ2-7
v_gene: TRBV7-9
CDR3aa: ASSEWDHYEQY

j_gene: TRBJ1-5
v_gene: TRBV6-5
CDR3aa: ASSYRKGQPQH

j_gene: TRBJ1-4
v_gene: TRBV7-9
CDR3aa: ASSSPREKLF

j_gene: TRBJ1-4
v_gene: TRBV2
CDR3aa: ASSVRQLEKLF

j_gene: TRBJ2-7
v_gene: TRBV5-1
CDR3aa: ASSEGSYEQY

j_gene: TRBJ1-1
v_gene: TRBV7-6
CDR3aa: ASSLVMGNTEAF

j_gene: TRBJ2-4
v_gene: TRBV7-6
CDR3aa: ASSLRDGEKNIQY

j_gene: TRBJ2-3
v_gene: TRBV28
CDR3aa: ATHFLSGASTDTQY

j_gene: TRBJ2-1
v_gene: TRBV3-1/TRBV3-2
CDR3aa: ASSQEALLAGGPRAYNEQF

j_gene: TRBJ2-7
v_gene: TRBV9
CDR3aa: AYRGRGCEQY

j_gene: TRBJ2-5
v_gene: TRBV6-5
CDR3aa: ASTRELAAYRY

j_gene: TRBJ2-2
v_gene: TRBV24-1
CDR3aa: ATSDLSGRGHTGELF

j_gene: TRBJ2-7
v_gene: TRBV4-1
CDR3aa: ASSHGRKAGGMLYEQY

j_gene: TRBJ2-7
v_gene: TRBV5-1
CDR3aa: ANPGPSCYEQY